The sequence of this T cell receptor (beta chain) was determined in a study of cytomegalovirus exposure and HLA in healthy donors. On this clone itself: The antigen is unknown.

The study's findings and limits: Upon later analysis, TCR association rates were observed to vary by HLA locus, being highest for DRB1 and lowest for HLA-C. Some V segments, including TRBV6-2 and TRBV6-3, were excluded as indistinguishable. Common viral pathogens were later found to be apparently linked to several of the most significant clusters. Productive status was seen about 87% or about 30% of the time for most TCR beta V segments in an earlier analysis.

V shed 1 base and J 5 bases; nucleotides not matched to a gene: 11. The CDR3 contains 17 residues. Germline V gene sequence: CDR1 LGHNA, CDR2 YNFKEQ. This PCR relied on a set of 60 Vbeta primers and 13 Jbeta primers. Profiling relied on immunoSEQ multiplex PCR, and the TCRdb table lists in-frame clones only, not all of them. The sample has about 130,000 clones, about two thirds seen once. The chain carries TRBV4-2 and TRBJ2-5; 9 positions agree with TRBD2. The TCR comes from a middle-aged man in good health and CMV-seropositive. The sample consisted of PBMCs. CDR3 protein: CASSQGSGGGAGETQYF. CDR3 nucleotides: TGTGCCAGCAGCCAAGGATCGGGCGGGGGGGCGGGGGAGACCCAGTACTTC.